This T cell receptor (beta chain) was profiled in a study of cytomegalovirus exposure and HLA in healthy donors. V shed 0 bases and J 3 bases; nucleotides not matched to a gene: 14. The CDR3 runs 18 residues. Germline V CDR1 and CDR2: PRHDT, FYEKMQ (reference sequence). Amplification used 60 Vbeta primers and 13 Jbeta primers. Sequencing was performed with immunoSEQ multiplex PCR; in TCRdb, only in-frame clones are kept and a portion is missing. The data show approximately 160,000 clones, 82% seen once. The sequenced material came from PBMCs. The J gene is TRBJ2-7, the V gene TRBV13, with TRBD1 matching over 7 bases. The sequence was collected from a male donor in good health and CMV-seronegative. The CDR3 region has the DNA TGTGCCAGCAGCTTAGGCCGGGCAGGGGGTCCAACAAACTACGAGCAGTACTTC. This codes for CASSLGRAGGPTNYEQYF.